Sequencing of this TCR beta chain was carried out in a study of spatial heterogeneity in lung cancer. Study-wide background: Where they were available, follow-up PBMC samples were sequenced, at a median of approximately two years after resection.

Overall study results and limits: Compared with follow-up, resection was when ubiquitous expanded tumor TCRs appeared in blood more.

The time point: blood at routine non-recurrence follow-up after resection. Whole RNA obtained from tumor, nontumor lung or frozen PBMC underwent sequencing without sorting. Each CDR3 protein gets one entry after TCRdb re-called the 5' RACE reads with MiXCR. The sample carries approximately 16,000 distinct CDR3 sequences, approximately 6% recorded once. Notes on this clonotype: The antigen is not known. An end of the junction does not agree with germline; a read error may underlie this.

CDR1 and CDR2 from the germline V gene are DFQATT and SNEGSKA (reference sequence). CDR3 size: 10 residues. The gene calls are TRBV20-1 and TRBJ1-1; 7 bases fit TRBD1. The source material was PBMCs, sampled at follow-up. The sequence came from a male donor with early-stage non-small cell lung cancer. Here the CDR3 reads CSARSAGGVF. As DNA, the CDR3 is TGCAGTGCTAGATCGGCAGGGGGGGTCTTT.